This note documents a single T cell receptor beta chain sequence. Its antigen remains unknown. The data are from a study of graft-versus-host responses after intestinal transplantation. Findings and limits, study-wide: GvH clones surfaced in recipient marrow, some emerging earlier in ileum or blood.

Germline V gene lookup returns CDR1 KGHSH and CDR2 LQKENI. CDR3 size: 14 residues. Clones were sequenced by immunoSEQ multiplex PCR, and TCRdb holds only the in-frame ones, with some missing. This table has around 110,000 clones, roughly 90% appearing once. This receptor was identified in a human donor who was the organ donor for an intestinal transplant. The sample here was unstimulated CD4+ T cells sorted from spleen or lymph node cells, taken before transplant. The V gene is TRBV18, the J gene TRBJ2-5; the D gene is possibly TRBD1 (6 bases). The end of the DNA fits TRBJ2-7 better, so the J call may be wrong. The CDR3 reads CASSPSGAPYEQYF. The CDR3 DNA sequence: TGTGCCAGCTCACCGTCAGGGGCCCCTTACGAGCAGTACTTC.